The clone carrying this T cell receptor (beta chain) was picked up many times. The target antigen is unknown. These data come from a study of T cell repertoires in cytomegalovirus infection. Study results and caveats: Summed frequency of shared TCR beta families picked out CMV carriers who also had the relevant HLA.

This CDR3 contains 14 residues. V lost 1 base and J 3 bases, leaving 10 bases between the germline ends. The germline CDR1 and CDR2 sequences are SGHDT and YYEEEE. TCRdb fed the reads into MiXCR, producing one record per CDR3 protein. The sample gives roughly 500,000 distinct CDR3 sequences, approximately 16% of which show up once; roughly a quarter is in the top ten. Sequencing input: CD8+ T cells from PBMCs. The V gene is TRBV5-6, the J gene TRBJ1-1, with D possibly TRBD1 on 5 matching bases. The clonotype originates from a human donor in good health (CMV status not recorded). Some clones in this sample may be carry-over from other donors' samples. The CDR3 loop reads CASSLIREHTEAFF. The DNA of the CDR3 is TGTGCCAGCAGCTTGATCAGGGAGCACACTGAAGCTTTCTTT.